One sample yielded the 8 T cell receptor beta chains listed below, sequenced in a study of CD8+ T cells in alopecia areata. Following extraction, RNA underwent reverse transcription to cDNA, which served as the sequencing template. Clones were sequenced by immunoSEQ multiplex PCR, and TCRdb holds only the in-frame ones, with some missing. The sample carries 150,000 to 200,000 clones, approximately 50% recorded once. Treatment indicated: oral pan-JAK inhibitor, 5-10 mg twice daily. The source was CD8+ T cells sorted from blood, collected around week 54, from a patient treated with tofacitinib. The receptors shown here come from a human donor with alopecia areata.

This chain links TRBV7-2 with TRBJ1-1; no firm D call. V was shortened by 5 bases and J by 3 bases, with 10 bases between the two germline ends. Germline assignment: CDR1 SGHTA and CDR2 FQGNSA. The CDR3 length is 13 residues. In DNA form, the CDR3 reads TGTGCCAGCAGCACGGGGAGGGACACTGAAGCTTTCTTT. As protein: CASSTGRDTEAFF.

The chain uses TRBV19 and TRBJ2-4; perhaps TRBD1 as D (8 bases). V lost 7 bases to trimming and J lost 13 bases, with 14 bases between them. Germline CDR1 LNHDA, CDR2 SQIVND (reference sequence). The CDR3 length is 11 residues. CDR3: CASTTGGEQYF. CDR3 in DNA: TGTGCCAGTACTACAGGGGGGGAGCAGTACTTC.

V is TRBV5-1 and J is TRBJ2-2; 8 bases align to TRBD1. The CDR3 runs 15 residues. CDR1 and CDR2 (germline): SGHRS, YFSETQ. V gave up 0 bases and J gave up 5 bases; unmatched junction bases: 3. The CDR3 region has the DNA TGCGCCAGCAGCTTGGACACAGGGGGAACCGGGGAGCTGTTTTTT. Its translation is CASSLDTGGTGELFF.

This clone has a handful of counts. J is TRBJ1-2 and V is TRBV6-5, with 7 bases fitting TRBD1. The germline V gene encodes CDR1 MNHEY and CDR2 SVGAGI. The CDR3 covers 15 residues. The junction had 10 bases not matched to a gene; V was cut back by 5 bases and J by 4 bases. CDR3 amino acids: CASSTGEGTLYGYTF. Here the CDR3 DNA reads TGTGCCAGCAGTACAGGGGAGGGGACCCTCTATGGCTACACCTTC.

This clone was observed a handful of times. The rearrangement joins TRBV29-1 to TRBJ2-7; possibly TRBD2 for D (6 bases). In germline, CDR1 is SQVTM, CDR2 ANQGSEA. The V end was cut by 2 bases, the J end by 1 base, with 9 bases between. The CDR3 sequence is 13 residues long. DNA for the CDR3: TGCAGCGTTGAAAGCGGGCTGTCCTACGAGCAGTACTTC. Protein sequence: CSVESGLSYEQYF.

The gene calls are TRBV7-2 and TRBJ2-7, with 10 bases aligning to TRBD1. The CDR3 totals 14 residues. Trimming cost V 3 bases and J 5 bases; bases outside gene matches: 4. Germline V gives CDR1 SGHTA, CDR2 FQGNSA. Here the CDR3 DNA reads TGTGCCAGCAGCTTCGGGACAGGGGACAACGAGCAGTACTTC. This encodes CASSFGTGDNEQYF.

This clone was counted between two and nine times. The V gene is TRBV2, the J gene TRBJ2-3, with no clear D. In germline, CDR1 is SNHLY, CDR2 FYNNEI. The CDR3 runs 13 residues. The V and J ends lost 4 bases and 4 bases respectively, with 9 bases between them. CDR3 DNA sequence: TGTGCCAGCAGTGGGGGTCAGGCAGATACGCAGTATTTT. Translated, it gives CASSGGQADTQYF.

V and J are TRBV11-2 and TRBJ1-6, with no clear D. The germline V gene encodes CDR1 SGHAT and CDR2 FQNNGV. CDR3 length: 14 amino acids. Trimming took off 2 bases at V and 5 bases at J, with 7 bases between the two ends. The CDR3 coding sequence is TGTGCCAGCAGCTTACAGACTAATAATTCACCCCTCCACTTT. This gives the protein CASSLQTNNSPLHF. The full variable domain, completed using reference TRBV11-2 and TRBJ1-6, is EAGVAQSPRYKIIEKRQSVAFWCNPISGHATLYWYQQILGQGPKLLIQFQNNGVVDDSQLPKDRFSAERLKGVDSTLKIQPAKLEDSAVYLCASSLQTNNSPLHFGNGTRLTVT.